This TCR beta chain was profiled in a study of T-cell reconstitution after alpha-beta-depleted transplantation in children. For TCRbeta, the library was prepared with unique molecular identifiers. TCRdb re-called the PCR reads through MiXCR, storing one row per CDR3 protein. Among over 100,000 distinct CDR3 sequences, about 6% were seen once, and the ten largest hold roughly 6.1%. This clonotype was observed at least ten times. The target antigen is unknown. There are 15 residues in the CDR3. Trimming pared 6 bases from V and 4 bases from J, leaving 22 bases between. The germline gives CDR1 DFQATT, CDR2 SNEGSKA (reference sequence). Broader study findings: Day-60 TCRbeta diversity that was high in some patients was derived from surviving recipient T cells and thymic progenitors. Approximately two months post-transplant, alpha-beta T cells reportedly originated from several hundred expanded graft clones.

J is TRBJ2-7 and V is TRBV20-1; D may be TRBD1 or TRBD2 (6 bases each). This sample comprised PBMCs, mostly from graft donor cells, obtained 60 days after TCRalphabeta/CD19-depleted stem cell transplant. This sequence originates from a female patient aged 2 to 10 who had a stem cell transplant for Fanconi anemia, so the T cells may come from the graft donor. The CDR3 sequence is CSAAGHPGSLYEQYF. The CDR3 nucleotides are TGCAGTGCCGCGGGACACCCGGGTTCTTTATACGAGCAGTACTTC.